Listed below are T cell receptor beta chains from one sample, sequenced in a study of T cells in Graves' hyperthyroidism and ophthalmopathy. TCRdb re-called the multiplex PCR reads through MiXCR, storing one row per CDR3 protein. The data contain over 650,000 distinct CDR3 sequences, about 45% of them singletons. The sequenced sample was peripheral blood or thyroid tissue (not recorded which). Receptors were obtained from an adult man with Graves' disease, either hyperthyroidism or ophthalmopathy (not recorded which). Each CDR3 is given with its conserved first and last residue. Fields, in order: clone size, D gene, J gene, V gene, CDR3 DNA, CDR3 protein. A D gene is named only where the DNA matches it firmly. Clone size, where shown, is once, few, many, or a class for clones that have expanded.

NA	NA	TRBJ2-7	TRBV7-9	TGTGCCAGTAGTATGACGGCCAGCTCCTACGAGCAGTACTTC	CASSMTASSYEQYF
NA	TRBD1	TRBJ1-6	TRBV11-2	TGTGCCAGCAGCTTTGGGACAGGGGGCGATTCACCCTTCCACTTT	CASSFGTGGDSPFHF
few	NA	TRBJ1-2	TRBV6-1	TGTGCCAGCAGTAACGGGTGGCACGCCAGCAATGGCTACACCTTC	CASSNGWHASNGYTF
NA	NA	TRBJ1-4	TRBV20-1	TGCAGTGCTAGAGATTTGAGGGGCGCCGAGTTCACTAATGAAAAACTGTTTTTT	CSARDLRGAEFTNEKLFF
many	NA	TRBJ1-5	TRBV2	TGTGCCAGCAGTGAAAGGGGACATAACAATCAGCCCCAGCATTTT	CASSERGHNNQPQHF
few	NA	TRBJ1-5	TRBV14	TGTGCCAGCAGCCAAGATCTAAAAAGGCCAGGGGAAATCAATCAGCCCCAGCATTTT	CASSQDLKRPGEINQPQHF
NA	NA	TRBJ1-2	TRBV19	TGTGCCAGTAGTATAGTCGGGACGTTGAGGAGTAACTATGGCTACACCTTC	CASSIVGTLRSNYGYTF
NA	NA	TRBJ2-3	TRBV9	TGTGCCAGCAGCGTGGCGATAGGAGGGGATACGCAGTATTTT	CASSVAIGGDTQYF
NA	NA	TRBJ1-5	TRBV7-9	TGTGCCAGCAGCTTAGGGACTGCGGGTAGCAATCAGCCCCAGCATTTT	CASSLGTAGSNQPQHF
few	NA	TRBJ1-1	TRBV14	TGTGCCAGCAGCCAAGTCGGGGGGATCGCTCTGAACACTGAAGCTTTCTTT	CASSQVGGIALNTEAFF
NA	TRBD1	TRBJ1-2	TRBV29-1	TGCAGCGTAAGACAGGGACAGGGTGACTATGGCTACACCTTC	CSVRQGQGDYGYTF
few	NA	TRBJ2-2	TRBV14	TGTGCCAGCAGCCAAGAGGACCGGGAGCTGTTTTTT	CASSQEDRELFF
NA	TRBD1	TRBJ1-2	TRBV15	TGTGCCACCAGCAGAAGGACAGGGAACAACTATGGCTACACCTTC	CATSRRTGNNYGYTF
NA	TRBD1	TRBJ1-6	TRBV25-1	TGTGCCAGCAGCTTGGGACAGGGGCGGTATTCACCCCTCCACTTT	CASSLGQGRYSPLHF
NA	NA	TRBJ2-7	TRBV7-2	TGTGCCAGCAGCTTCGGACGTTCCTCTTCCTACGAGCAGTACTTC	CASSFGRSSSYEQYF